This entry lists 17 T cell receptor beta chains sequenced from one sample in a study of blood T cell repertoires in COVID-19. Clones were read by immunoSEQ multiplex PCR, and TCRdb kept only the in-frame ones, dropping some. The table has about 380,000 clones, 85% seen once. Sequencing input: peripheral blood. Receptor source: a woman younger than 35 with acute or convalescent COVID-19.

V gene TRBV12-5 combines with J gene TRBJ2-5; D ambiguous. V lost 3 bases to trimming and J lost 5 bases, with 13 bases between them. The germline V gene has CDR1 LGHNT and CDR2 FRNRAP. The CDR3 is 14 residues long. The CDR3 DNA is TGTGCTAGTGGTTTTCGGTCCGACGGGGAGACCCAGTACTTC. It translates to CASGFRSDGETQYF. The full variable domain, rest sourced from reference TRBV12-5 and TRBJ2-5, is DARVTQTPRHKVTEMGQEVTMRCQPILGHNTVFWYRQTMMQGLELLAYFRNRAPLDDSGMPKDRFSAEMPDATLATLKIQPSEPRDSAVYFCASGFRSDGETQYFGPGTRLLVL.

The rearrangement uses TRBV20-1 and TRBJ2-5, with 7 bases lining up with TRBD2. CDR1 and CDR2 from the germline V gene are DFQATT and SNEGSKA (reference sequence). This CDR3 is built from 11 residues. With 6 bases clipped from V and 5 bases from J, the junction kept 3 bases outside the gene matches. CDR3 DNA sequence: TGCAGTGCGGGGGGGACGGAGACCCAGTACTTC. Its protein is CSAGGTETQYF.

This clone has more than one count but fewer than ten. The chain combines TRBV7-6 with TRBJ2-3; 9 bases fit TRBD1. The length of the CDR3 is 17 residues. V lost 8 bases and J lost 2; bases outside the gene matches: 14. Germline V gene lookup returns CDR1 SGHVS and CDR2 FNYEAQ. The CDR3 DNA sequence: TGTGCCAGCTCCCCGGGGGGAACAGGGGGCCTCACAGATACGCAGTATTTT. As protein: CASSPGGTGGLTDTQYF. Supplemented by reference TRBV7-6 and TRBJ2-3, the full variable domain reads GAGVSQSPRYKVTKRGQDVALRCDPISGHVSLYWYRQALGQGPEFLTYFNYEAQQDKSGLPNDRFSAERPEGSISTLTIQRTEQRDSAMYRCASSPGGTGGLTDTQYFGPGTRLTVL.

This chain connects TRBV5-1 to TRBJ2-3; the match to TRBD2 covers 7 bases. There are 14 residues in the CDR3. Trimming removed 3 bases from V and 0 bases from J; junction bases left unmatched: 1. Germline CDR1 is SGHRS and CDR2 is YFSETQ. The CDR3: CASSSSGSTDTQYF. The CDR3, as DNA: TGCGCCAGCAGCTCTAGCGGAAGCACAGATACGCAGTATTTT.

This clone was seen just once. The V and J genes are TRBV6-5 and TRBJ2-3, with 7 bases that match TRBD1. After removal of 6 bases from V and 2 bases from J, the junction contained 8 bases not matched to a gene. The length of the CDR3 is 15 residues. The V gene's germline CDR1 is MNHEY and CDR2 SVGAGI. CDR3 bases: TGTGCCAGCAGCCCGACGACAGGGACCACAGATACGCAGTATTTT. Its protein product is CASSPTTGTTDTQYF.

CDR3 region: CASSPTRGGLAASYEQYF. The CDR3 DNA is TGCGCCAGCAGTCCTACAAGAGGGGGACTAGCGGCATCCTACGAGCAGTACTTC. The genes are TRBV10-2 and TRBJ2-7; 11 bases match TRBD2. The junction had 13 bases not matched to a gene; V was cut back by 5 bases and J by 1 base. Germline assignment: CDR1 WSHSY and CDR2 SAAADI. There are 18 residues in the CDR3.

This rearrangement joins TRBV7-9 to TRBJ1-2, with 12 nucleotides matching TRBD1. The CDR3 extends over 15 amino acids. Trimming took 2 bases from V and 10 from J; bases not matched to a gene: 8. Germline V gives CDR1 SEHNR, CDR2 FQNEAQ (reference sequence). In DNA form, the CDR3 reads TGTGCCAGCAGCTTAAGGGGACAGGGGGCTGTGGACTACACCTTC. Protein sequence: CASSLRGQGAVDYTF.

This sequence joins TRBV12-3 or TRBV12-4 and TRBJ1-6; 7 bases are a match to TRBD1. The J segment lost 10 bases and the V segment lost 1 base, leaving 1 base of the junction unmatched. The CDR3 totals 13 residues. The CDR3 region has the DNA TGTGCCAGCAGTTTAGGACAGGGATCACCCCTCCACTTT. Protein product: CASSLGQGSPLHF.

The chain couples TRBV4-1 to TRBJ1-5, with D uncertain. The CDR3 is 11 residues long. V was pared by 7 bases and J by 7 bases, with 8 bases between. Germline values: CDR1 MGHRA, CDR2 YSYEKL. CDR3 DNA sequence: TGCGCCAGCACCCTCGTACAGCCCCAGCATTTT. Its translation is CASTLVQPQHF.

The chain combines TRBV6-5 with TRBJ1-2, with a possible D match to TRBD1 (6 bases). CDR1 MNHEY and CDR2 SVGAGI come from the germline V gene. There are 14 residues in the CDR3. V was clipped by 0 bases and J by 9 bases, with 14 bases between them. The chain's CDR3 is CASSYSERGMSYTF. CDR3 sequence (DNA): TGTGCCAGCAGTTACTCGGAAAGGGGGATGAGCTACACCTTC.

DNA for the CDR3: TGTGCCAGCACCCCCGGACAGGGCAACTATGGCTACACCTTC. It yields the protein CASTPGQGNYGYTF. The J gene is TRBJ1-2, the V gene TRBV28, with TRBD1 matching over 8 bases. The ends lost 7 bases at V and 2 bases at J; junction bases unmatched: 6. The CDR3 covers 14 residues. Germline V CDR1 and CDR2: MDHEN, SYDVKM.

V and J are TRBV6-5 and TRBJ2-7; D call uncertain. Germline CDR1 reads MNHEY; CDR2 reads SVGAGI. CDR3 length: 12 amino acids. Trimming took 6 bases from V and 2 from J, leaving 8 bases between them. The CDR3 spells CASSLDTYEQYF. The CDR3, as DNA: TGTGCCAGCAGCCTCGACACCTACGAGCAGTACTTC.

V gene TRBV14 combines with J gene TRBJ2-6; 8 bases align to TRBD1. Germline V gene sequence: CDR1 SGHDN, CDR2 FVKESK. Trimming took 2 bases from V and 4 from J; bases not matched to a gene: 7. The length of the CDR3 is 17 residues. CDR3 coding DNA: TGTGCCAGCAGCCAACACAGGGACAGGCCCGGGGCCAACGTCCTGACTTTC. Translation gives CASSQHRDRPGANVLTF.

V usage is TRBV6-4 and J usage is TRBJ1-2; a possible D gene is TRBD1 (6 bases). The V end lost 2 bases, the J end lost 5 bases, and 12 bases lay between the germline ends. The CDR3 is made up of 14 amino acids. Germline-derived CDR1 and CDR2 are MRHNA and SNTAGT. The CDR3 DNA sequence: TGTGCCAGCAGTGACCCTCCGACAGGTTATGGCTACACCTTC. Its translation is CASSDPPTGYGYTF.

The chain joins TRBV9 to TRBJ2-1; 11 bases map to TRBD2. The CDR3 length is 19 residues. The trim removed 0 bases at V and 5 bases at J, leaving 13 bases unmatched. Germline V gives CDR1 SGDLS, CDR2 YYNGEE. The CDR3 spells CASSVGGTGLAGSNNEQFF. Written as DNA, the CDR3 is TGTGCCAGCAGCGTAGGGGGGACAGGACTAGCGGGTTCAAACAATGAGCAGTTCTTC.

This chain links TRBV5-5 with TRBJ1-2, with 7 bases identical to TRBD1. V gave up 0 bases and J gave up 5 bases; unmatched junction bases: 4. Per germline, CDR1 SGHKS and CDR2 YYEKEE (reference sequence). CDR3 length: 14 residues. The CDR3 reads CASSLGGTDYGYTF. CDR3 DNA: TGTGCCAGCAGCTTGGGAGGGACAGATTATGGCTACACCTTC.

This chain connects TRBV28 to TRBJ1-1; D is unclear. CDR3 length equals 13 residues. Per the germline V gene, CDR1 is MDHEN and CDR2 is SYDVKM. V lost 5 bases and J 0 bases, leaving 7 bases between the germline ends. The CDR3 loop is CASSQVLNTEAFF. The CDR3 region has the DNA TGTGCCAGCAGTCAGGTACTGAACACTGAAGCTTTCTTT.